One and the same sample provided the 16 T cell receptor beta chains below, sequenced in a study of blood T cell repertoires in COVID-19. The repertoire was sequenced with immunoSEQ multiplex PCR; TCRdb's copy has only in-frame clones and lacks some. The table includes around 170,000 clones, roughly 78% detected once. The sequenced material came from peripheral blood. The receptors stem from a man aged 65-85 years with active or convalescent COVID-19.

This clone was found a few times. The rearrangement joins TRBV20-1 to TRBJ1-2, with D maybe TRBD1 (5 bases). Germline loops: CDR1 DFQATT, CDR2 SNEGSKA (reference sequence). Trimming removed 3 bases from V and 6 bases from J, with 14 bases in between. This CDR3 region has 13 residues. CDR3 DNA: TGCAGTGCTAGTATGTTGGCAGGGCATGGCTACACCTTC. Translation: CSASMLAGHGYTF.

This clone was observed a few times. The genes are TRBV19 and TRBJ2-2, with D perhaps TRBD2 (6 bases). The CDR3 covers 14 residues. Germline values: CDR1 LNHDA, CDR2 SQIVND (reference sequence). Trimming cost V 2 bases and J 8 bases, with 12 bases left between them. The CDR3 loop is CASSILGGEGELFF. Here the CDR3 DNA reads TGTGCCAGTAGTATATTGGGAGGTGAAGGGGAGCTGTTTTTT.

The chain links TRBV10-3 to TRBJ2-3; possibly TRBD2 for D (7 bases). The CDR3 spans 15 residues. The V and J ends lost 8 bases and 1 base respectively, with 16 bases between them. Germline V gives CDR1 ENHRY, CDR2 SYGVKD. CDR3 sequence: CAIAEGGAGTDTQYF. In DNA form, the CDR3 reads TGTGCCATCGCCGAGGGGGGGGCCGGCACAGATACGCAGTATTTT.

This clone appeared a single time. The chain combines TRBV10-1 with TRBJ2-1; 9 bases fit TRBD1. J lost 5 bases, V lost 4 bases, and 12 bases had no gene match. Germline CDR1 and CDR2: WNHNN and SYGVQD (reference sequence). The CDR3 is 17 residues long. The CDR3 DNA follows: TGCGCCAGCAGTGTCGGACAGGGGCGGTTTTCCGACAATGAGCAGTTCTTC. Amino acid sequence: CASSVGQGRFSDNEQFF.

The chain links TRBV10-1 to TRBJ1-2, with D perhaps matching TRBD1 (5 bases). The CDR3 has 13 residues. The germline gives CDR1 WNHNN, CDR2 SYGVQD (reference sequence). V was clipped by 5 bases and J by 4 bases, with 11 bases between them. The CDR3 region has the DNA TGCGCCAGCAGTTCAGGGTACGGCTATGGCTACACCTTC. Amino acid sequence: CASSSGYGYGYTF.

This clone was picked up a small number of times. This chain connects TRBV3-1 (or the pseudogene TRBV3-2) to TRBJ1-2; D is uncertain. The CDR3 loop spans 12 amino acids. V was clipped by 0 bases and J by 12 bases, with 11 bases between them. Germline V gene sequence: CDR1 LGHDT, CDR2 YNNKEL (reference sequence). CDR3 sequence: CASSQDTRGNTF. DNA for the CDR3: TGTGCCAGCAGCCAAGATACAAGAGGAAACACCTTC.

The rearrangement links TRBV5-8 to TRBJ1-3; 7 bases match TRBD1. Germline V gene lookup returns CDR1 SGHTS and CDR2 YDEGEE. V was pared by 4 bases and J by 0 bases, with 7 bases of the junction left unmatched. This CDR3 has 16 residues. The CDR3, as DNA: TGTGCCAGCAGCGTGGGACAGCCCTTCTCTGGAAACACCATATATTTT. It is translated as CASSVGQPFSGNTIYF.

The chain combines TRBV5-1 with TRBJ2-2; D ambiguous. Germline V gene sequence: CDR1 SGHRS, CDR2 YFSETQ. The CDR3 contains 13 residues. V was shortened by 5 bases and J by 2 bases, with 7 bases between the two germline ends. CDR3: CASSTDNTGELFF. The CDR3 region has the DNA TGCGCCAGCAGTACAGACAACACCGGGGAGCTGTTTTTT.

The rearrangement uses TRBV18 and TRBJ1-5, with a possible D match to TRBD1 (6 bases). The CDR3 sequence is 16 residues long. CDR1 is KGHSH and CDR2 is LQKENI in the germline V gene. V was trimmed by 4 bases and J by 2 bases, leaving 15 bases between them. The chain's CDR3 is CASSLSQGTGNQPQHF. The CDR3 bases are TGTGCCAGCTCACTAAGCCAGGGGACCGGCAATCAGCCCCAGCATTTT.

The V call is TRBV11-2, the J call TRBJ1-1, with D possibly matching TRBD1 (6 bases). The germline CDR1 and CDR2 sequences are SGHAT and FQNNGV. The germline V and J ends were trimmed by 4 bases and 5 bases, with 17 bases remaining between them. The CDR3 consists of 15 residues. The CDR3 spells CASSSLGGASTEAFF. The CDR3 DNA reads as TGTGCCAGCAGCTCCCTGGGGGGGGCTAGTACTGAAGCTTTCTTT.

This clone was found a few times. The gene calls are TRBV7-2 and TRBJ2-7; 7 bases are shared with TRBD2. Per germline, CDR1 SGHTA and CDR2 FQGNSA. The trim removed 2 bases at V and 2 bases at J, leaving 15 bases unmatched. This CDR3 spans 18 amino acids. CDR3: CASSLSGRGWSRTYEQYF. The CDR3 DNA follows: TGTGCCAGCAGCTTATCAGGGCGGGGGTGGAGTAGGACCTACGAGCAGTACTTC.

This chain links TRBV27 with TRBJ1-5; TRBD1 matches 11 bases. The CDR3 is 16 amino acids. The trim removed 1 base at V and 6 bases at J, leaving 5 bases unmatched. CDR1 and CDR2 from the germline V gene are MNHEY and SMNVEV (reference sequence). The chain's CDR3 is CASSLFGQGAGQPQHF. The CDR3 coding sequence is TGTGCCAGCAGTTTATTTGGACAGGGGGCCGGTCAGCCCCAGCATTTT.

The V and J genes are TRBV7-6 and TRBJ2-2; no reliable D call. V was clipped by 5 bases and J by 7 bases, with 20 bases between them. Per the germline V gene, CDR1 is SGHVS and CDR2 is FNYEAQ. CDR3 size: 16 residues. This chain's CDR3 is CASSPAIALWIGELFF. Here the CDR3 DNA reads TGTGCCAGCAGCCCAGCTATAGCCTTGTGGATCGGGGAGCTGTTTTTT.

This chain connects TRBV7-8 to TRBJ1-1; a weak D match, TRBD1 (6 bases). CDR1 is SGHVS, CDR2 FQNEAQ, per germline. V was trimmed by 1 base and J by 6 bases, leaving 15 bases between them. This CDR3 region has 15 residues. The CDR3 region is CASSLVIRGRPEAFF. The CDR3 nucleotides read TGTGCCAGCAGCTTAGTCATCAGGGGAAGACCTGAAGCTTTCTTT.

The rearrangement joins TRBV7-3 to TRBJ2-2; 12 bases map to TRBD2. The J segment lost 4 bases and the V segment lost 4 bases, leaving 4 bases of the junction unmatched. The germline gives CDR1 SGHTA, CDR2 FQGTGA. This CDR3 contains 16 residues. The CDR3 region is CASSSTSGRSTGELFF. As DNA, the CDR3 is TGTGCCAGCAGCTCCACTAGCGGGAGGAGCACCGGGGAGCTGTTTTTT.

J is TRBJ2-5 and V is TRBV3-1 (or the pseudogene TRBV3-2), with TRBD2 matching 11 bases. The CDR3 totals 16 residues. Germline lookup yields CDR1 LGHDT and CDR2 YNNKEL (reference sequence). Trimming cost V 7 bases and J 3 bases; bases outside gene matches: 10. The CDR3 reads CASTRTSGLSKETQYF. CDR3 sequence (DNA): TGTGCCAGCACCCGGACTAGCGGGCTGTCCAAAGAGACCCAGTACTTC.